Detailed here is one T cell receptor (beta chain). Study processing details: Using reference gene primer amplification, nucleated cell counts were estimated. Profiled with immunoSEQ multiplex PCR; TCRdb holds only in-frame clones, not every one. V and J calls plus clone size are reproduced from that table; the DNA served to infer D and trimming. The table has 250,000 to 350,000 clones, 87% seen once. The CDR3 is 14 residues long. Germline CDR1 is MDHEN and CDR2 is SYDVKM. Trimming took off 6 bases at V and 1 base at J, with 12 bases between the two ends. This specimen comes from a study of blood T cell repertoires in COVID-19. Whole-study context: From the United States, Italy and Spain came samples of acute and convalescent COVID-19. PBMCs, B-cell-depleted T cells, or T cells provided the cDNA or gDNA that made up the material.

Input material: peripheral blood. The sequence was obtained from a woman aged 50 to 65 who had recovered from COVID-19. The chain has TRBV28 and TRBJ1-1; D possibly corresponds to TRBD1 (6 bases). CDR3 in amino acids: CASSSQGGNTEAFF. In nucleotides, the CDR3 is TGTGCCAGCAGCTCACAGGGTGGGAACACTGAAGCTTTCTTT.